The clone carrying this TCR beta chain was counted many times. Antigen specificity is unknown. This entry belongs to a study of T-cell reconstitution after alpha-beta-depleted transplantation in children. Overall study results and limits: At one year after transplant, newly produced T cells mostly accounted for T-cell counts and diversity. At day 60, the high TCRbeta diversity found in some patients originated from recipient T cells and thymic progenitors that had survived. Where alpha-beta T cells came from about two months after transplant was reportedly several hundred expanded graft clones.

Between the trimmed V and J ends, which lost 3 bases and 5 bases, there was a span of 16 bases. The CDR3 loop spans 15 amino acids. A library of TCRbeta sequences, prepared with unique molecular identifiers, was generated. MiXCR, run by TCRdb on the PCR reads, gives a single entry per CDR3 protein. The data show 200,000 to 300,000 distinct CDR3 sequences, 7.5% to 9.5% seen once. The sequence was collected from a male patient younger than 18 who had a stem cell transplant for acute lymphoblastic leukemia, so the T cells may come from the graft donor. This sample comprised PBMCs, mostly from graft donor cells, obtained 180 days after TCRalphabeta/CD19-depleted stem cell transplant. The chain uses TRBV12-3 or TRBV12-4 and TRBJ2-5, with a possible D match to TRBD2 (7 bases). The CDR3 sequence is CASSFAPGGRETQYF. DNA for the CDR3: TGTGCCAGCAGTTTCGCACCGGGGGGCCGGGAGACCCAGTACTTC.